The text below deals with one T cell receptor (beta chain). What it binds is not known. This sample was included in a study of cytomegalovirus exposure and HLA in healthy donors. Study-level points and caveats: Rates of TCR association differed by HLA locus in a later analysis, with DRB1 highest and HLA-C lowest.

The PCR was carried out with 60 Vbeta primers and 13 Jbeta primers. Repertoires were generated with immunoSEQ multiplex PCR, while TCRdb's copy carries only in-frame clones and drops some. Counted here are some 120,000 clones, 85% to 90% occurring once; the ten biggest clones make up roughly 6.7%. The germline V gene encodes CDR1 MDHEN and CDR2 SYDVKM. V was clipped by 0 bases and J by 7 bases; unmatched bases: 10. CDR3 length equals 16 residues. The chain is built from TRBV28 and TRBJ2-7, with 9 bases fitting TRBD1. The sample comprised PBMCs. The receptor was derived from a woman aged 25-40 years in good health and CMV-seropositive. The CDR3: CASSLWSGTGKLEQYF. The DNA of the CDR3 is TGTGCCAGCAGTTTATGGTCCGGGACAGGGAAATTGGAGCAGTACTTC.